This T cell receptor (beta chain) was captured in a study of post-analysis software for immune sequencing data. In the case of this clonotype: The target antigen is unknown.

The study's findings and limits: A few TRBV segments appeared more often in patients than in controls, and TRBV5-6, TRBV5-1 and TRBV20-1 were among these.

The CDR3 has 14 amino acids. V lost 4 bases and J 2 bases, leaving 12 bases between the germline ends. Germline V gene data show CDR1 as SNHLY and CDR2 as FYNNEI. Every TCR beta cDNA library bore unique molecular identifiers. T cells numbering roughly 1 to 10 million yielded roughly 0.5 million cDNA molecules. TCRdb processed the PCR reads anew with MiXCR; each CDR3 protein has one entry. The data show 450,000 or so distinct CDR3 sequences, roughly 45% seen once. The clonotype comes from a girl aged 10 to 17 with multiple sclerosis. The V and J genes are TRBV2 and TRBJ2-7; tentatively, D is TRBD1 (5 bases). Sequencing was carried out using blood. As DNA, the CDR3 is TGTGCCAGCAGTGCCCCGACAGCTACCTACGAGCAGTACTTC. Translating it yields CASSAPTATYEQYF.